What follows is one TCR beta chain and its context. This sample is part of a study of blood T cell repertoires in COVID-19. Study at large: Specimens from acute and convalescent COVID-19 originated in the United States, Italy and Spain. From T cells, B-cell-depleted T cells, or PBMCs came the material, which was cDNA or gDNA.

In the authors' workflow: Using reference gene primer amplification, nucleated cell counts were estimated. TCRdb's copy holds only in-frame clones and misses some; the assay was immunoSEQ multiplex PCR. The DNA was the basis for D and trimming; V, J and clone size are from that table. Of approximately 85,000 clones in the sample, 85% to 95% are singletons; the top ten hold about 6.6%. The CDR3 totals 15 residues. CDR1 is KGHSH, CDR2 LQKENI, per germline. V lost 4 bases and J lost 2, with 14 bases in between. Sequences were obtained from peripheral blood. This TCR was sampled from a woman in her sixties with active COVID-19. This sequence joins TRBV18 and TRBJ1-1; D perhaps matches TRBD1 (6 bases). The chain's CDR3 is CASSQEQGLNTEAFF. As DNA, the CDR3 is TGTGCCAGCTCACAAGAACAGGGACTAAACACTGAAGCTTTCTTT.